This T cell receptor (beta chain) was documented in a study of cytomegalovirus exposure and HLA in healthy donors. Germline values: CDR1 MNHEY, CDR2 SVGAGI. V lost 7 bases and J lost 5, with 15 bases in between. The CDR3 consists of 14 residues. The study ran its PCR with 60 Vbeta and 13 Jbeta primers. The assay was immunoSEQ multiplex PCR, and TCRdb's table has in-frame clones only and misses some. Its table lists about 160,000 clones. Findings and caveats of the study: A few chains tied to CMV proved CMV antigen-specific in vitro. TCR beta chain V- and J-gene trimming was linked, in a later analysis, to a missense variant in DCLRE1C.

As to this clone: Its specificity is not known.

The sequence was obtained from an older woman in good health and CMV-seronegative. J is TRBJ2-1 and V is TRBV6-5; TRBD2 is a possible D gene (6 bases). Sequencing input: PBMCs. CDR3 residues: CASTRTTSNNEQFF. In DNA form, the CDR3 reads TGTGCCAGCACCCGAACCACTAGCAACAATGAGCAGTTCTTC.